Presented here are 17 T cell receptor beta chains from one specimen sequenced in a study of T cell repertoires in cytomegalovirus infection. From the reads, TCRdb called clonotypes with MiXCR, one entry per CDR3 protein. The table has approximately 730,000 distinct CDR3 sequences, about 28% seen once. These TCRs' antigens remain unknown. The source was cultured CD8+ T cells from PBMCs, collected from culture after CMV antigen stimulation. The source of these receptors is a human donor in good health (CMV status not recorded). Some clones in this sample may be carry-over from other donors' samples.

On this clonotype: It may be a read error: a sequence one base away is much more abundant. This sequence joins TRBV12-3 or TRBV12-4 and TRBJ1-5; D gene ambiguous. V was cut by 2 bases and J by 4 bases, with 6 bases left in between. The CDR3 has 13 residues. The CDR3, as DNA: TGTGCCAGCAGTTTACAGCCGAATCAGCCCCAGCATTTT. Translation: CASSLQPNQPQHF.

This sequence joins TRBV12-5 and TRBJ1-2; 8 bases are shared with TRBD1. The V gene's germline CDR1 is LGHNT and CDR2 FRNRAP. V trimming: 5 bases; J trimming: 6 bases; junction bases outside the gene matches: 14. The CDR3 covers 16 residues. This CDR3 is CASGPTLGQGIDGYTF. The CDR3 DNA reads TGTGCTAGTGGTCCTACCCTTGGACAGGGCATCGATGGCTACACCTTC.

This chain uses TRBV28 with TRBJ1-1, with D unclear. Germline V CDR1 and CDR2: MDHEN, SYDVKM. This CDR3 is 16 amino acids long. Deletions cut 6 bases from V and 0 bases from J, with 17 bases between. The CDR3 DNA sequence: TGTGCCAGCAGCCTCTTGGGCTCCACCATGAACACTGAAGCTTTCTTT. Its protein is CASSLLGSTMNTEAFF.

The chain joins TRBV6-5 to TRBJ1-2; the D is unclear. V lost 8 bases, J lost 7 bases, and 17 bases lay in between. Germline V lookup: CDR1 MNHEY, CDR2 SVGAGI. CDR3 length: 13 amino acids. CDR3 protein: CASHLDPRSGYTF. CDR3 bases: TGTGCCAGCCATCTGGACCCCAGGAGTGGCTACACCTTC.

This clonotype has only a few counts. The chain recombines TRBV11-1 with TRBJ2-2; D not resolved. CDR1 and CDR2 (germline): SGHAT, FQDESV (reference sequence). This CDR3 is built from 14 residues. Trimming pared 6 bases from V and 5 bases from J, leaving 13 bases between. The DNA for the CDR3 is TGTGCCAGCAGTCAGGATATGGGGACCGGGGAGCTGTTTTTT. Translating gives CASSQDMGTGELFF.

This clonotype has a count of ten or more. The gene calls are TRBV7-2 and TRBJ2-1; the match to TRBD2 covers 14 bases. Trimming took 8 bases from V and 4 from J; bases not matched to a gene: 16. Germline lookup yields CDR1 SGHTA and CDR2 FQGNSA. CDR3 size: 19 residues. CDR3 in amino acids: CASAYISWTSGGLYNEQFF. The CDR3 DNA reads as TGTGCCAGCGCCTATATATCCTGGACTAGCGGGGGGTTGTACAATGAGCAGTTCTTC. The whole variable domain, remainder taken from reference TRBV7-2 and TRBJ2-1, is GAGVSQSPSNKVTEKGKDVELRCDPISGHTALYWYRQSLGQGLEFLIYFQGNSAPDKSGLPSDRFSAERTGGSVSTLTIQRTQQEDSAVYLCASAYISWTSGGLYNEQFFGPGTRLTVL.

The genes are TRBV10-3 and TRBJ2-3; weak D call: TRBD1 (5 bases). Germline V gene data show CDR1 as ENHRY and CDR2 as SYGVKD. This CDR3 is built from 15 residues. The V gene lost 6 bases and the J gene lost 2 bases, with 15 bases spanning the gap. The CDR3 here is CAIRILRQYTDTQYF. As DNA, the CDR3 is TGTGCCATCAGGATTTTACGACAGTACACAGATACGCAGTATTTT.

The chain recombines TRBV7-9 with TRBJ2-1, with a possible D match to TRBD1 (6 bases). V lost 5 bases and J 5 bases, leaving 16 bases between the germline ends. Germline CDR1 reads SEHNR; CDR2 reads FQNEAQ (reference sequence). The CDR3 extends over 15 amino acids. Here the CDR3 reads CASSPKGTPNNEQFF. The CDR3 region has the DNA TGTGCCAGCAGCCCTAAGGGGACACCTAACAATGAGCAGTTCTTC.

The gene calls are TRBV27 and TRBJ1-6; weak D call: TRBD1 (6 bases). The germline V and J ends were trimmed by 6 bases and 10 bases, with 16 bases remaining between them. Germline values: CDR1 MNHEY, CDR2 SMNVEV (reference sequence). This CDR3 contains 14 residues. The CDR3 here is CASSLGGARSPLHF. CDR3 nucleotides: TGTGCCAGCAGCCTGGGGGGGGCGAGGTCACCCCTCCACTTT.

The chain recombines TRBV19 with TRBJ1-1; D is unclear. CDR1 and CDR2 (germline): LNHDA, SQIVND (reference sequence). The CDR3 extends over 14 amino acids. Trimming took 4 bases from V and 6 from J, leaving 15 bases between them. The CDR3 sequence: CASSTDKEVAEAFF. The CDR3 coding sequence is TGTGCCAGTAGTACCGACAAGGAGGTTGCTGAAGCTTTCTTT.

This clonotype was picked up many times. V gene TRBV7-2 combines with J gene TRBJ1-5, with D perhaps TRBD1 (5 bases). The V end lost 1 base, the J end lost 0 bases, and 7 bases lay between the germline ends. The CDR3 has 15 amino acids. Germline V gives CDR1 SGHTA, CDR2 FQGNSA. The CDR3 spells CASSLGQFSNQPQHF. DNA for the CDR3: TGTGCCAGCAGCTTAGGACAGTTTAGCAATCAGCCCCAGCATTTT.

The sample holds a few counts of this clonotype. The gene calls are TRBV7-9 and TRBJ2-3; 8 bases fit TRBD1. Germline CDR1 is SEHNR and CDR2 is FQNEAQ (reference sequence). J gave up 2 bases and V 5 bases, and 6 bases lay outside the gene matches. CDR3 size: 15 residues. The CDR3 spells CASSTHRGATDTQYF. The CDR3 coding sequence is TGTGCCAGCAGCACCCACAGGGGGGCCACAGATACGCAGTATTTT.

The table lists this clonotype with a few counts. The chain recombines TRBV7-9 with TRBJ1-5, with a tentative D call TRBD1 (5 bases). V lost 0 bases, J lost 6 bases, and 12 bases lay in between. This CDR3 is 15 amino acids long. The germline V gene encodes CDR1 SEHNR and CDR2 FQNEAQ (reference sequence). The CDR3 spells CASSLATVRGQPQHF. Here the CDR3 DNA reads TGTGCCAGCAGCTTAGCGACGGTAAGGGGTCAGCCCCAGCATTTT.

V and J are TRBV7-9 and TRBJ1-1; 7 nucleotides agree with TRBD1. The germline CDR1 and CDR2 sequences are SEHNR and FQNEAQ (reference sequence). Germline trimming cut 3 bases from V and 6 bases from J; bases unmatched to any gene: 4. The CDR3 runs to 13 residues. This CDR3 reads CASSFLTGSEAFF. CDR3 nucleotide sequence: TGTGCCAGCAGCTTTCTGACAGGGTCTGAAGCTTTCTTT. Full variable domain (outside the CDR3, taken from reference TRBV7-9 and TRBJ1-1): DTGVSQNPRHKITKRGQNVTFRCDPISEHNRLYWYRQTLGQGPEFLTYFQNEAQLEKSRLLSDRFSAERPKGSFSTLEIQRTEQGDSAMYLCASSFLTGSEAFFGQGTRLTVV.

This chain uses TRBV6-1 with TRBJ2-5; no reliable D call. The CDR3 consists of 14 residues. V lost 7 bases to trimming and J lost 7 bases, with 19 bases between them. Germline CDR1 and CDR2: MNHNS and SASEGT. The CDR3 here is CASTPKRVYRTQYF. The CDR3 DNA sequence: TGTGCCAGCACCCCTAAACGGGTTTACAGGACCCAGTACTTC.

The chain employs TRBV6-4 and TRBJ2-1; 15 bases fit TRBD2. The germline V gene encodes CDR1 MRHNA and CDR2 SNTAGT. Trimming took 0 bases from V and 7 from J; bases not matched to a gene: 1. The CDR3 consists of 16 residues. The CDR3 DNA reads as TGTGCCAGCAGTGACTCCGGGACTAGCGGGGGGAATGAGCAGTTCTTC. This sequence encodes CASSDSGTSGGNEQFF.

The V and J genes are TRBV14 and TRBJ2-1; 9 bases are shared with TRBD1. Germline loops: CDR1 SGHDN, CDR2 FVKESK. The CDR3 has 14 residues. J lost 8 bases, V lost 4 bases, and 6 bases had no gene match. CDR3 DNA: TGTGCCAGCAGCCGGACAGGGGTAGTGGATGAGCAGTTCTTC. Protein: CASSRTGVVDEQFF. Combining the CDR3 with reference TRBV14 and TRBJ2-1 gives the whole variable domain EAGVTQFPSHSVIEKGQTVTLRCDPISGHDNLYWYRRVMGKEIKFLLHFVKESKQDESGMPNNRFLAERTGGTYSTLKVQPAELEDSGVYFCASSRTGVVDEQFFGPGTRLTVL.